This T cell receptor (beta chain) is drawn from a study of STAT5B mutations in CD4+ large granular lymphocyte leukemia. Study-wide results and limits: 8/27 top patient clones versus 2/35 control clones were TRBV06-family.

Regarding this clone: Its antigen remains unidentified.

Controls came from buffy coats of healthy blood donors. Original processing notes: The detection floor for productive clonotype frequency was 2.59 x 10-5. Sequenced by immunoSEQ multiplex PCR; TCRdb stores in-frame clones only, minus some. V and J calls and clone size come straight from that table; D and trimming were deduced from the DNA. The table records about 23,000 clones, approximately 81% of them present only once. Germline lookup yields CDR1 LNHDA and CDR2 SQIVND (reference sequence). Trimming left V 4 bases short and J 2 bases short, with 10 bases between. This CDR3 region has 14 residues. The chain is built from TRBV19 and TRBJ2-3, with D possibly matching TRBD2 (6 bases). The sample consisted of CD4+ T cells from blood buffy coats. The source of this sequence is a human donor in good health. CDR3 protein: CASSRRENTDTQYF. The CDR3 DNA reads as TGTGCCAGTAGTAGACGGGAGAACACAGATACGCAGTATTTT.